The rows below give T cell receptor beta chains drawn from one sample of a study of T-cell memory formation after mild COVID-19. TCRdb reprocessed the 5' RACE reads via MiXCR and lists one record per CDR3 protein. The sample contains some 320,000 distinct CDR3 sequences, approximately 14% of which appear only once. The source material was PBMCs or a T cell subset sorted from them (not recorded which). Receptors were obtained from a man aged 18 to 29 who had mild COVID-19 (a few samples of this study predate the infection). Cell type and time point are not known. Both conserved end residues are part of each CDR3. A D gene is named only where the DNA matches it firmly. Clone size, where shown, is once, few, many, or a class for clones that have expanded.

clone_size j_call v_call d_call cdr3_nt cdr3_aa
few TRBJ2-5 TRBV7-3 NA TGTGCCAGCAGCTTAACAAATCAGGGCGGTGAGACCCAGTACTTC CASSLTNQGGETQYF
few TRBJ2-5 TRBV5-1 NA TGCGCCAGCAGCTTACGTCGGTGGACGGGGGCCCAAACCCAAGAGACCCAGTACTTC CASSLRRWTGAQTQETQYF
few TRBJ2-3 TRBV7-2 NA TGTGCCAGCCAAACAGATACGCAGTATTTT CASQTDTQYF
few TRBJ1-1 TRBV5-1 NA TGCGCCAGCAGCTTGGCACTACAAGTTGAAGCTTTCTTT CASSLALQVEAFF
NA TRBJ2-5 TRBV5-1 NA TGCGCCAGCAGCTTGGGAATCTGGACACCAGAGACCCAGTACTTC CASSLGIWTPETQYF
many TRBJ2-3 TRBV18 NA TGTGCCAGCTCCACAGGGCGGGACCAAACGCAGTATTTT CASSTGRDQTQYF
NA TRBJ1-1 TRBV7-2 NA TGTGCCAGCAGCTTAGCGCGGATAAGTGAAGCTTTCTTT CASSLARISEAFF
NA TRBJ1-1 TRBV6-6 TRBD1 TGTGCCAGCATCCCCCCCGGGACAGGGGGATTGACTGAAGCTTTCTTT CASIPPGTGGLTEAFF
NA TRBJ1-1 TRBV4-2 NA TGTGCCAGCAGCCAAGTCGTAGTCACGGGGAACACTGAAGCTTTCTTT CASSQVVVTGNTEAFF
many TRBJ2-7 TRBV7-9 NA TGTGCCAGCAGCGACCTGTCGGGCGAGCAGTACTTC CASSDLSGEQYF
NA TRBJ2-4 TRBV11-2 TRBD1 TGTGCCAGCAGCTTTAGACAGGGGATGGACAAAAACATTCAGTACTTC CASSFRQGMDKNIQYF
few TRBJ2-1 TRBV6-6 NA TGTGCCAGCAGTGACCCAGACACCTACAATGAGCAGTTCTTC CASSDPDTYNEQFF
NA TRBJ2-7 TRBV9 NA TGTGCCAGCAGCGTAGATCACAGGGTGGTCGAGCAGTACTTC CASSVDHRVVEQYF
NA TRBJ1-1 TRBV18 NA TGTGCCAGCTCACCACCGGGCAGGGTTAACACTGAAGCTTTCTTT CASSPPGRVNTEAFF
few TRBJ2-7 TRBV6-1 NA TGTGCCAGCAGTGAACGACGGTACGAGCAGTACTTC CASSERRYEQYF
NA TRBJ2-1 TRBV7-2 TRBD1 TGTGCCAGCAGCCCAAGGGGGACAGTTTACAATGAGCAGTTCTTC CASSPRGTVYNEQFF
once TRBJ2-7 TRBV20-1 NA TGCAGTGCTAGAGATCCCAGCGGACAGAACTACGAGCAGTACTTC CSARDPSGQNYEQYF
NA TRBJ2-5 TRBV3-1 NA TGTGCCAGCAGCCAAGATCACAAGACCCAGTACTTC CASSQDHKTQYF
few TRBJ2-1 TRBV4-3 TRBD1 TGCGCCAGCAGCCAAGATAGGGGCTGGGACAGGGGTAGCGATGAGCAGTTCTTC CASSQDRGWDRGSDEQFF
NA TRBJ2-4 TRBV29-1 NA TGCAGCGTTGTCCAGCTAGCCAAAAACATTCAGTACTTC CSVVQLAKNIQYF
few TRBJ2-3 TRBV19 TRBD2 TGTGCCAGTAGTATTGGCGGCGGGGGGGCGGATACGCAGTATTTT CASSIGGGGADTQYF
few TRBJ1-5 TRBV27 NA TGTGCCAGCAGTCCGAGGACCGCTTGGAGGGAACAGCCCCAGCATTTT CASSPRTAWREQPQHF
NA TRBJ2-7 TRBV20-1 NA TGCAGTGCTAGTTCGGACAGTTGGAGCTCCTACGAGCAGTACTTC CSASSDSWSSYEQYF
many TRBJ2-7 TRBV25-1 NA TGTGCCAGCAGTGAATATGTCGAGCAGTACTTC CASSEYVEQYF
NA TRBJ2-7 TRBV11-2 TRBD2 TGTGCCAGCAGCTTAGATGGGTTTAACCCCACGGGAGGGGGTGCCTACGAGCAGTACTTC CASSLDGFNPTGGGAYEQYF
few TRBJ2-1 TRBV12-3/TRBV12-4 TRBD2 TGTGCCAGCAGCGCGGGACTAGCGGGGCCCTGGCAGTTCTTC CASSAGLAGPWQFF
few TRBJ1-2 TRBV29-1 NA TGCAGCGTTCTACCCAGGGGTGATTATGGCTACACCTTC CSVLPRGDYGYTF
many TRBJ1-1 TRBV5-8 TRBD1 TGTGCCAGCAGCTTGGGCTACAGGGGGAGGTACACTGAAGCTTTCTTT CASSLGYRGRYTEAFF
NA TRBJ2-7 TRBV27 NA TGTGCCAGCAGCCTCCTTATTAGCTACGAGCAGTACTTC CASSLLISYEQYF
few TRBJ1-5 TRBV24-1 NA TGTGCCACCAGTTGGGCAGACAATCAGCCCCAGCATTTT CATSWADNQPQHF
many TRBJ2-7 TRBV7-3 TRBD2 TGTGCCAGCAGCCCAGGTTCGGGGGGCTCCTACGAGCAGTACTTC CASSPGSGGSYEQYF
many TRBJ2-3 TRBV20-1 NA TGCAGTGCTATGGGTCCAGGTCAGGTGTCAGATACGCAGTATTTT CSAMGPGQVSDTQYF
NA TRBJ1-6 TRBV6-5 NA TGTGCCAGCAGTCCCCTCACGGGGGTGATCAATTCACCCCTCCACTTT CASSPLTGVINSPLHF
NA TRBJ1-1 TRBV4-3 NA TGCGCCAGCAGCCAAGATAAGCTCGACAGTCGCGGCTCTGAAGCTTTCTTT CASSQDKLDSRGSEAFF
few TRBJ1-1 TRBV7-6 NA TGTGCCAGCAGCTTAGTAGCGGGAACTGAAGCTTTCTTT CASSLVAGTEAFF
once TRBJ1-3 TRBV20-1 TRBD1 TGCAGTGCTAGGACAGGGAACACCATATATTTT CSARTGNTIYF
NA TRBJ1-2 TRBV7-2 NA TGTGCCAGCAGTTCGCGGGGCCCTTATGGCTACACCTTC CASSSRGPYGYTF
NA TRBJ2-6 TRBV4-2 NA TGTGCCAGCAGCCAAGAGGCGGCCGGGGCCAACGTCCTGACTTTC CASSQEAAGANVLTF
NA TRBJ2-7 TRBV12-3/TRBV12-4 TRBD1 TGTGCCAGCAGTCCTAGCACCGGACAGGGCCGAGTCGAGCAGTACTTC CASSPSTGQGRVEQYF
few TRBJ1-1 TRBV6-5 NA TGTGCCAGCAGTTACTGGAAGGGGAACACTGAAGCTTTCTTT CASSYWKGNTEAFF
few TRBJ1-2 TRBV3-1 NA TGTGCCAGCAGGAGTACAGGGTCCCATGGCTACACCTTC CASRSTGSHGYTF
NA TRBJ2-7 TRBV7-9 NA TGTGCCAGCAGTAAAGGAGCCTCCTGGGGCTACGAGCAGTACTTC CASSKGASWGYEQYF
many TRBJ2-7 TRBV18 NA TGTGCCAGCTCAGGGGCCTCGATGGACTACGAGCAGTACTTC CASSGASMDYEQYF
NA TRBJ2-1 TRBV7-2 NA TGTGCCAGCAGCTTGACAGTAAGCAATGAGCAGTTCTTC CASSLTVSNEQFF
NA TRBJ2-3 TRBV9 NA TGTGCCAGCAGAGGGGGGCCCTCTAGCACAGATACGCAGTATTTT CASRGGPSSTDTQYF
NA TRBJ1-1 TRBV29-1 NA TGCAGCGTTGACGGGACGGACGACACTGAAGCTTTCTTT CSVDGTDDTEAFF
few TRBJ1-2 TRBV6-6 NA TGTGCCAGCGGGGGGGCGGCTGGCTACACCTTC CASGGAAGYTF
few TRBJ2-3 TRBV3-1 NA TGTGCCAGCAGCCAAGGCCCATCCCCCGGTGATACGCAGTATTTT CASSQGPSPGDTQYF
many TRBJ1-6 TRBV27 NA TGTGCCAGCCGCGGGAGGCAGCCTAATTCACCCCTCCACTTT CASRGRQPNSPLHF
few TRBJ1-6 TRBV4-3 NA TGCGCCAGCAGCCAAGACCCACGGGGGAATTCACCCCTCCACTTT CASSQDPRGNSPLHF
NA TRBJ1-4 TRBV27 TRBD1 TGTGCCAGCCGACAGGGAGGGGAAAAACTGTTTTTT CASRQGGEKLFF
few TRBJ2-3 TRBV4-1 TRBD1 TGCGCCAGCAGCGAGGGGGCTCCAGATACGCAGTATTTT CASSEGAPDTQYF
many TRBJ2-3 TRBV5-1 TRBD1 TGCGCCAGCAGCATCGGACAGGGGCCCACAGATACGCAGTATTTT CASSIGQGPTDTQYF
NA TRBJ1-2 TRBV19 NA TGTGCCAGTAGTATAGCTCTTGAAGGAGGCTACACCTTC CASSIALEGGYTF
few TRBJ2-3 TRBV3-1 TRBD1 TGTGCCAGCAGCTCCCGGACAGGGAGGAATACGCAGTATTTT CASSSRTGRNTQYF
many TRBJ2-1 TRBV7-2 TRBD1 TGTGCCAGCAGCTCCCCGGGACAGGCGACCTACAATGAGCAGTTCTTC CASSSPGQATYNEQFF
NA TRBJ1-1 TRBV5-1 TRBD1 TGCGCCAGCAGCCCCCGGACAGGGCTGGACACTGAAGCTTTCTTT CASSPRTGLDTEAFF